This entry is about one T cell receptor beta chain. The sample belongs to a study of blood T cell repertoires in COVID-19. The wider study: Whether acute or convalescent, the COVID-19 samples came from the United States, Italy and Spain.

Only in-frame clones appear in the TCRdb table, and some are missing; sequencing was by immunoSEQ multiplex PCR. The sample shows roughly 360,000 clones, around four fifths of them seen only once. Participants came from under 30 US areas, aged about 18 to 89 years. The study assigned cohorts using participant-reported clinical history. This CDR3 region has 16 residues. V was trimmed by 1 base and J by 2 bases, leaving 11 bases between them. Germline values: CDR1 LGHNA, CDR2 YNFKEQ. The chain links TRBV4-2 to TRBJ2-2; the D gene is possibly TRBD2 (5 bases). This sequence was found in a woman in her 50s who had recovered from COVID-19. The sample was PBMCs or T cells enriched from blood (not recorded which). The CDR3 spells CASSQAGGSNTGELFF. The DNA of the CDR3 is TGTGCCAGCAGCCAAGCCGGCGGGTCCAACACCGGGGAGCTGTTTTTT.